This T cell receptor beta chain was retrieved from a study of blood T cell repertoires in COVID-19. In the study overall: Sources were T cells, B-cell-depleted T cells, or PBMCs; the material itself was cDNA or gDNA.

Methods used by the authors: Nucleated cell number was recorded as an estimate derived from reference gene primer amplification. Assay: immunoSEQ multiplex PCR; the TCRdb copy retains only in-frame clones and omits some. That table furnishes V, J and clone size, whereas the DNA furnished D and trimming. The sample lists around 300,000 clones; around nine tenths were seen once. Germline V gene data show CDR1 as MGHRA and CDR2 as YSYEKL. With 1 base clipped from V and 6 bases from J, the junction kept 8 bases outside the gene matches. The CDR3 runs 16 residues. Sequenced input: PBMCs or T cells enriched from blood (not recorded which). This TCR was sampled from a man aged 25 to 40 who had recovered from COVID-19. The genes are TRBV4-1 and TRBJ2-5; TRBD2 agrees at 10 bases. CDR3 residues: CASSQGPSGGLKTQYF. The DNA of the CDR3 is TGCGCCAGCAGCCAAGGCCCTAGCGGGGGTTTGAAGACCCAGTACTTC.